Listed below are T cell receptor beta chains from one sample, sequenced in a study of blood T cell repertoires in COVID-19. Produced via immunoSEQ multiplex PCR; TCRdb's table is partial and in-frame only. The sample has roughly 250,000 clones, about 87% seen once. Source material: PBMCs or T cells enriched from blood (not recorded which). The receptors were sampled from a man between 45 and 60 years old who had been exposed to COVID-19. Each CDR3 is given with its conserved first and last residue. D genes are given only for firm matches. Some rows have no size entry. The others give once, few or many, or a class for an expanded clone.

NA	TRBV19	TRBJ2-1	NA	CASSIIWTAYNEQFF	TGTGCCAGTAGTATCATCTGGACAGCATACAATGAGCAGTTCTTC
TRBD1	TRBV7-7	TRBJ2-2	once	CASSLRQGAGTGELFF	TGTGCTAGCAGCCTAAGACAGGGGGCTGGCACCGGGGAGCTGTTTTTT
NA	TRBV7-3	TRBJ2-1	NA	CASSLDTYNEQFF	TGTGCCAGCAGTCTCGACACTTACAATGAGCAGTTCTTC
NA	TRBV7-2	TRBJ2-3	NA	CASIPRGSTDTQYF	TGTGCCAGCATCCCTCGGGGTAGCACAGATACGCAGTATTTT
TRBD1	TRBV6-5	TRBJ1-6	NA	CASGRDRESPLHF	TGTGCCAGCGGCCGGGACAGGGAATCACCCCTCCACTTT
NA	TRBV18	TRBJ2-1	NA	CASSPPEGGSYNEQFF	TGTGCCAGCTCACCACCGGAGGGAGGCTCCTACAATGAGCAGTTCTTC
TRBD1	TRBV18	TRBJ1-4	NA	CASSPRQGGEKLFF	TGTGCCAGCTCACCACGACAGGGCGGCGAAAAACTGTTTTTT
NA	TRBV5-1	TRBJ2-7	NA	CASSLPRGGSSYEQYF	TGCGCCAGCAGCCTGCCCCGTGGGGGGAGCTCCTACGAGCAGTACTTC
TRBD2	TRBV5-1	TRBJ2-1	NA	CASSLPGASGYNEQFF	TGCGCCAGCAGCTTGCCCGGGGCTAGCGGCTACAATGAGCAGTTCTTC
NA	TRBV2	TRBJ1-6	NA	CASSRDRRNSPLHF	TGTGCCAGCAGTCGCGATCGCCGTAATTCACCCCTCCACTTT
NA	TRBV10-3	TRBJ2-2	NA	CAISESTGGGTGELFF	TGTGCCATCAGTGAGTCGACTGGCGGAGGTACCGGGGAGCTGTTTTTT
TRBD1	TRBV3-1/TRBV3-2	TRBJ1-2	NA	CASSLLGKGASYTF	TGTGCCAGCAGTCTCCTAGGGAAGGGGGCCAGCTACACCTTC
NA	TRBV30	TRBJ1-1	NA	CAWRTGGITEAFF	TGTGCCTGGAGGACCGGGGGGATCACTGAAGCTTTCTTT
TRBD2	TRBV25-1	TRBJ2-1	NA	CASSEFRTRHFNEQFF	TGTGCCAGCAGTGAATTTCGGACTAGACATTTCAATGAGCAGTTCTTC
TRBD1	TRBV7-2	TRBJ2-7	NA	CASSLGTGAYEQYF	TGTGCCAGCAGCTTGGGGACAGGGGCCTACGAGCAGTACTTC
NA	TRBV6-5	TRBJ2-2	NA	CASSYVTPVTGELFF	TGTGCCAGCAGTTACGTAACTCCCGTCACCGGGGAGCTGTTTTTT
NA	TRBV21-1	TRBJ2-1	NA	CASLAGGNEQFF	TGTGCCAGCCTAGCGGGAGGGAATGAGCAGTTCTTC
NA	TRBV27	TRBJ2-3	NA	CASSASESWGTQYF	TGTGCCAGCAGCGCTAGCGAGTCTTGGGGCACGCAGTATTTT
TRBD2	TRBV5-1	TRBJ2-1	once	CASSLGGGAYNEQFF	TGCGCCAGCAGCTTAGGCGGGGGGGCTTACAATGAGCAGTTCTTC
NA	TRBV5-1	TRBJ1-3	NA	CASSTEASGNTIYF	TGCGCCAGCAGCACCGAAGCCTCTGGAAACACCATATATTTT